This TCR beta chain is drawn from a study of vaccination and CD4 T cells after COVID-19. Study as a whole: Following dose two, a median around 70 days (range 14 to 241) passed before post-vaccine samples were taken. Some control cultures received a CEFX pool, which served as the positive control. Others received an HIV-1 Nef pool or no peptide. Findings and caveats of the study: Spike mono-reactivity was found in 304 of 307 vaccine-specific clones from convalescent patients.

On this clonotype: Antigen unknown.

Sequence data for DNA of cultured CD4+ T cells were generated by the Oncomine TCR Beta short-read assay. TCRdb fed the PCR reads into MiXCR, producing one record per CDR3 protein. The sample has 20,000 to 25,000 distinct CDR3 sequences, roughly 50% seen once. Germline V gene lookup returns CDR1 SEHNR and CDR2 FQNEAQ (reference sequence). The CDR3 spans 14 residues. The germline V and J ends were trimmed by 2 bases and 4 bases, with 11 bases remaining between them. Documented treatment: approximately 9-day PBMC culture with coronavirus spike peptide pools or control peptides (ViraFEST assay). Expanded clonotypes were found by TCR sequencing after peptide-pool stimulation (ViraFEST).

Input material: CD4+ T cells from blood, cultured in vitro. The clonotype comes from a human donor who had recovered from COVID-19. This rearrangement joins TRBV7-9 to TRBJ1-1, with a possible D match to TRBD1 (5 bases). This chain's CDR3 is CASSLQGITTEAFF. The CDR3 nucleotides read TGTGCCAGCAGCTTACAGGGTATTACCACTGAAGCTTTCTTT.